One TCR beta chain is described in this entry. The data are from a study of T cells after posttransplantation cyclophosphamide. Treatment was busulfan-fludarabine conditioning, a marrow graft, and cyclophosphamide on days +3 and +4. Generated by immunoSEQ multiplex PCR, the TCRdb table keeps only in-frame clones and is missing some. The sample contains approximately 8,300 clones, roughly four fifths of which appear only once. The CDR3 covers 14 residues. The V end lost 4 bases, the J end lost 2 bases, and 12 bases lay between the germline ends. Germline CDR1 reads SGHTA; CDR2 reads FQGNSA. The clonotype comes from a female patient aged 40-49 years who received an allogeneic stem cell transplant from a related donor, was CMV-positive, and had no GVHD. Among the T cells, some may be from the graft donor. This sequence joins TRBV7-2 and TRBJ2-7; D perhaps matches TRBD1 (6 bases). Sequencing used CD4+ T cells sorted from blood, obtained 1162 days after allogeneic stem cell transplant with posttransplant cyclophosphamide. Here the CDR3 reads CASSSGVTTYEQYF. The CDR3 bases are TGTGCCAGCAGCTCAGGGGTCACGACCTACGAGCAGTACTTC. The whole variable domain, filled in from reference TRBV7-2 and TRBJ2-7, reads GAGVSQSPSNKVTEKGKDVELRCDPISGHTALYWYRQSLGQGLEFLIYFQGNSAPDKSGLPSDRFSAERTGGSVSTLTIQRTQQEDSAVYLCASSSGVTTYEQYFGPGTRLTVT.